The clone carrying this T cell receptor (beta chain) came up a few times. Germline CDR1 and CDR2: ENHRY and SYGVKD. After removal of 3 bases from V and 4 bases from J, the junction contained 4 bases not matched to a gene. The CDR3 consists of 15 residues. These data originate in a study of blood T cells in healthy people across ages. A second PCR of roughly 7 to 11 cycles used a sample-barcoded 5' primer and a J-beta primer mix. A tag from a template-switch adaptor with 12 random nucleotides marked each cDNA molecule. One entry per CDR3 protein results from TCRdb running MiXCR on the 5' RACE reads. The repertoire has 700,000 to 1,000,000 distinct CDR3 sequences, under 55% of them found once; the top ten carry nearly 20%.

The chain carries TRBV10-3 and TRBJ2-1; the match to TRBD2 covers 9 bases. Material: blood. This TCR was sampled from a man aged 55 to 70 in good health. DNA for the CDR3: TGTGCCATCAGTGACCTAGCGGGAAATTACAATGAGCAGTTCTTC. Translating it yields CAISDLAGNYNEQFF.